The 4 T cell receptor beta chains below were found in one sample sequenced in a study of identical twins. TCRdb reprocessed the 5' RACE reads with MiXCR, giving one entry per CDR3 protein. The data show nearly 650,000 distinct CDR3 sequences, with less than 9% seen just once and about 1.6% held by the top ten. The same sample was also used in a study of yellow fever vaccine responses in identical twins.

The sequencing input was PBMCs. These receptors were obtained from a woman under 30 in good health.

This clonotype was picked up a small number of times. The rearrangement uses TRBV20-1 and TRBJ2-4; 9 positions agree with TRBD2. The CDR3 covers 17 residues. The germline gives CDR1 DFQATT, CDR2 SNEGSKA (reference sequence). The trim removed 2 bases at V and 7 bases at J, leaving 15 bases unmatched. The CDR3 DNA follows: TGCAGTGCTAGACCCTTCCGGATAGCGGGAGTGGGTAACATTCAGTACTTC. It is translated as CSARPFRIAGVGNIQYF.

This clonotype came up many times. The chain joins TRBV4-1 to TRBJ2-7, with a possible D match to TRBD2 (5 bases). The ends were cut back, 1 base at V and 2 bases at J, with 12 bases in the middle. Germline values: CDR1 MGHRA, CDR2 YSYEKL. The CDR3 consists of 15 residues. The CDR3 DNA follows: TGCGCCAGCAGCCAAGCCCTAGCCGGAACCTACGAGCAGTACTTC. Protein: CASSQALAGTYEQYF.

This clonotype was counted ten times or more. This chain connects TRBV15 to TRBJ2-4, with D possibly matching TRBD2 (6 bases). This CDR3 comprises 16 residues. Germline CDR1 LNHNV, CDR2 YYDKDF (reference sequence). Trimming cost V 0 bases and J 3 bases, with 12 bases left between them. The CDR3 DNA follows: TGTGCCACCAGCAGAGATTCGGCGGGGCTCAAAAACATTCAGTACTTC. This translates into CATSRDSAGLKNIQYF. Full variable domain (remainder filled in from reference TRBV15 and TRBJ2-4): DAMVIQNPRYQVTQFGKPVTLSCSQTLNHNVMYWYQQKSSQAPKLLFHYYDKDFNNEADTPDNFQSRRPNTSFCFLDIRSPGLGDTAMYLCATSRDSAGLKNIQYFGAGTRLSVL.

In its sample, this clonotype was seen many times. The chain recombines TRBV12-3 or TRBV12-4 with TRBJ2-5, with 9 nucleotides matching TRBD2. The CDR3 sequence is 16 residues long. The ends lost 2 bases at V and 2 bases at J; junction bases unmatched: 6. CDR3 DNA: TGTGCCAGCAGTTTATCATTGCGGGGGGGGCAAGAGACCCAGTACTTC. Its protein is CASSLSLRGGQETQYF.